A selection of T cell receptor beta chains follows, all from one sample in a study of identical twins. TCRdb reanalysed the 5' RACE reads using MiXCR and keeps one entry per CDR3 protein. The data show around 280,000 distinct CDR3 sequences, approximately 8% seen once. This same sample was also taken into another study, of yellow fever vaccine responses in identical twins.

Sequences were obtained from memory (CD45RO+) T cells sorted from blood. Receptors originate from a woman in her late teens or twenties in good health. Each CDR3 is given with its conserved first and last residue. D genes are given only for firm matches. A row's size may be missing; if present it is once, few, many or a size class.

V: TRBV20-1
size: few
J: TRBJ2-7
D: NA
DNA: TGCAGTGCTAGAGGGCCGGAGGGGCACTACGAGCAGTACTTC
CDR3: CSARGPEGHYEQYF

V: TRBV12-3/TRBV12-4
size: few
J: TRBJ2-5
D: TRBD2
DNA: TGTGCCAGCAGGCTGCCGGGGGGTGGAGAGACCCAGTACTTC
CDR3: CASRLPGGGETQYF

V: TRBV14
size: NA
J: TRBJ2-5
D: NA
DNA: TGTGCCAGCAGCCCCCCGGGGGTTGGAGAGACCCAGTACTTC
CDR3: CASSPPGVGETQYF

V: TRBV6-1
size: many
J: TRBJ2-2
D: NA
DNA: TGTGCCAGCAGTCCGGGACAATTAGTCACCGGGGAGCTGTTTTTT
CDR3: CASSPGQLVTGELFF

V: TRBV4-2
size: many
J: TRBJ2-3
D: NA
DNA: TGTGCCAGCAGCCAAGATTGGACCTCGGGCACAGATACGCAGTATTTT
CDR3: CASSQDWTSGTDTQYF

V: TRBV24-1
size: many
J: TRBJ2-2
D: NA
DNA: TGTGCCACCAGTGACATACTAGGCTTGCGCACCGGGGAGCTGTTTTTT
CDR3: CATSDILGLRTGELFF

V: TRBV9
size: few
J: TRBJ2-3
D: NA
DNA: TGTGCCAGCAGCGTAGGAAGGCTATCCTCCTTCACAGATACGCAGTATTTT
CDR3: CASSVGRLSSFTDTQYF

V: TRBV27
size: many
J: TRBJ2-2
D: NA
DNA: TGTGCCAGCAGTTTCGCCTTTTACACCGGGGAGCTGTTTTTT
CDR3: CASSFAFYTGELFF

V: TRBV5-1
size: many
J: TRBJ2-7
D: NA
DNA: TGCGCCAGCAGCATGGACACTAGGAGCTCCTACGAGCAGTACTTC
CDR3: CASSMDTRSSYEQYF

V: TRBV28
size: NA
J: TRBJ2-5
D: TRBD2
DNA: TGTGCCAGCAGTTTCCGGACTAGCGGGACACAAGAGACCCAGTACTTC
CDR3: CASSFRTSGTQETQYF

V: TRBV6-1
size: NA
J: TRBJ1-1
D: NA
DNA: TGTGCCAGCAACCGGAGGACAGACATGAACACTGAAGCTTTCTTT
CDR3: CASNRRTDMNTEAFF

V: TRBV21-1
size: few
J: TRBJ2-1
D: NA
DNA: TGTGCCAGCAGCAGACCTAGGGGGGACCCGCAAGGAGGATCTTCCCACAATGAGCAGTTCTTC
CDR3: CASSRPRGDPQGGSSHNEQFF

V: TRBV6-1
size: many
J: TRBJ1-6
D: NA
DNA: TGTGCCAGCAGTGAAGCGGTTGTACTGGGGGATTCACCCCTCCACTTT
CDR3: CASSEAVVLGDSPLHF

V: TRBV10-3
size: NA
J: TRBJ2-2
D: TRBD2
DNA: TGTGCCATCAGGGAAAGTGATGGTAGCGGGAAGAACACCGGGGAGCTGTTTTTT
CDR3: CAIRESDGSGKNTGELFF

V: TRBV29-1
size: few
J: TRBJ1-2
D: NA
DNA: TGCAGCGTTGAATCGGGAAACTATGGCTACACCTTC
CDR3: CSVESGNYGYTF

V: TRBV9
size: NA
J: TRBJ2-2
D: TRBD2
DNA: TGTGCCAGCAGCGTGGGTGCTAGCGGGAGGGTTGGCACCGGGGAGCTGTTTTTT
CDR3: CASSVGASGRVGTGELFF

V: TRBV7-6
size: NA
J: TRBJ2-2
D: NA
DNA: TGTGCCAGCAGCCGCGGGGGCACGAACACCGGGGAGCTGTTTTTT
CDR3: CASSRGGTNTGELFF

V: TRBV4-2
size: many
J: TRBJ2-1
D: TRBD1
DNA: TGTGCCAGCAGCCAAAGCGCTACGGGACAGGGTTGGAATGAGCAGTTCTTC
CDR3: CASSQSATGQGWNEQFF

V: TRBV20-1
size: many
J: TRBJ2-3
D: TRBD1
DNA: TGCAGTGCTTTACCCGGACAGGGAATGACAGATACGCAGTATTTT
CDR3: CSALPGQGMTDTQYF

V: TRBV9
size: many
J: TRBJ1-1
D: NA
DNA: TGTGCCAGCAGCCGAGGAGCGAACACTGAAGCTTTCTTT
CDR3: CASSRGANTEAFF

V: TRBV12-5
size: NA
J: TRBJ1-1
D: NA
DNA: TGTGCTAGTGGTTCTCCTCCTAACCAGGGGCCTGAAGCTTTCTTT
CDR3: CASGSPPNQGPEAFF

V: TRBV7-6
size: few
J: TRBJ2-5
D: TRBD1
DNA: TGTGCCAGCAGCTCCCACAGGGGGGAGACCCAGTACTTC
CDR3: CASSSHRGETQYF

V: TRBV20-1
size: NA
J: TRBJ2-3
D: TRBD2
DNA: TGCAGTGCTAGAGATCAACCTAGCGGGAGATCGGGGGATACGCAGTATTTT
CDR3: CSARDQPSGRSGDTQYF

V: TRBV18
size: few
J: TRBJ2-3
D: NA
DNA: TGTGCCAGCTCACCACCGGTCATGGGGAGCACAGATACGCAGTATTTT
CDR3: CASSPPVMGSTDTQYF

V: TRBV2
size: few
J: TRBJ2-5
D: TRBD1
DNA: TGTGCCAGCAGGCAGGGACAGCCCCAAGAGACCCAGTACTTC
CDR3: CASRQGQPQETQYF

V: TRBV7-9
size: many
J: TRBJ2-1
D: TRBD2
DNA: TGTGCCAGCAGACTAGAGCTAGCGGGAGAAAATGAGCAGTTCTTC
CDR3: CASRLELAGENEQFF

V: TRBV20-1
size: many
J: TRBJ2-1
D: TRBD2
DNA: TGCAGTGCTAGAGATTGGGCGGGAGGGAGTAATGAGCAGTTCTTC
CDR3: CSARDWAGGSNEQFF